This is a list of T cell receptor beta chains from one sample in a study of blood T cell repertoires in COVID-19. The data were produced by immunoSEQ multiplex PCR, yet TCRdb's version contains in-frame clones alone and is incomplete. The data contain about 260,000 clones, around 93% of them singletons. Input material: PBMCs or T cells enriched from blood (not recorded which). The receptors derive from a man in his forties or fifties who had been exposed to COVID-19. The CDR3 runs from the conserved cysteine through the conserved F or W. D genes are given only for firm matches. Expanded clones get a size class; other rows say once, few or many, or leave the size out.

16,TRBJ1-5,few,TRBD1,TRBV30,CAWNAITGGRNQPQHF
13,TRBJ2-1,NA,NA,TRBV19,CASSIETSAEQFF
15,TRBJ1-5,NA,NA,TRBV3-1/TRBV3-2,CASSQDSYSNQPQHF
16,TRBJ2-1,NA,TRBD2,TRBV5-1,CASSSVTSGSYNEQFF
14,TRBJ1-6,NA,NA,TRBV19,CASSAGATNSPLHF
15,TRBJ2-1,NA,TRBD2,TRBV9,CASSVEAGGYNEQFF
13,TRBJ1-1,NA,NA,TRBV5-1,CASSREANTEAFF
13,TRBJ1-2,NA,TRBD1,TRBV29-1,CSVESQGAYGYTF
15,TRBJ1-1,once,NA,TRBV28,CACRTGGRMNTEAFF
15,TRBJ1-1,NA,TRBD1,TRBV4-3,CASSLTGGRYTEAFF
15,TRBJ2-2,NA,TRBD2,TRBV2,CASRGLAGNTGELFF
14,TRBJ1-1,NA,TRBD1,TRBV5-6,CASSLRTGVTEAFF
16,TRBJ1-2,NA,NA,TRBV28,CASSLNPRGRGNGYTF
15,TRBJ2-7,few,TRBD1,TRBV4-1,CASSQVTGGIYEQYF
18,TRBJ1-3,NA,NA,TRBV7-6,CASSLAERGGEAGNTIYF
13,TRBJ2-5,NA,NA,TRBV29-1,CSVLGLNQETQYF
13,TRBJ2-1,NA,TRBD2,TRBV19,CAGGEGSYNEQFF
14,TRBJ2-2,once,NA,TRBV2,CASSEVGRMGELFF
13,TRBJ1-1,once,TRBD1,TRBV2,CASRDRGDTEAFF
13,TRBJ1-5,NA,TRBD1,TRBV30,CAWRQQGTQPQHF
14,TRBJ2-2,NA,NA,TRBV27,CASLGQRNTGELFF
15,TRBJ2-7,once,TRBD2,TRBV5-1,CASSLGLAGPYEQYF
14,TRBJ1-1,NA,TRBD1,TRBV19,CASRDGQVNTEAFF
14,TRBJ2-7,NA,TRBD1,TRBV6-5,CASSYDRASYEQYF
14,TRBJ2-7,NA,TRBD1,TRBV5-1,CASNRGTDIYEQYF
15,TRBJ2-7,NA,NA,TRBV2,CASSEDRTVTYEQYF
16,TRBJ1-1,NA,NA,TRBV19,CASSIVTDRLNTEAFF
12,TRBJ2-5,NA,NA,TRBV28,CASGGSGETQYF
14,TRBJ1-2,NA,NA,TRBV11-2,CASSSNTENYGYTF
13,TRBJ1-1,NA,TRBD1,TRBV29-1,CSVGTGHNTEAFF
15,TRBJ1-4,NA,NA,TRBV5-1,CASSLEGRGYEKLFF
15,TRBJ2-3,NA,NA,TRBV11-3,CASSRLGTSTDTQYF
13,TRBJ2-7,NA,TRBD1,TRBV3-1/TRBV3-2,CASSLGQGNEQYF
13,TRBJ2-1,NA,NA,TRBV10-3,CAISSAIDNEQFF
12,TRBJ1-1,NA,NA,TRBV24-1,CATSDSGAEAFF
14,TRBJ1-2,once,TRBD1,TRBV24-1,CATSDPQGQKGYTF
15,TRBJ1-5,NA,NA,TRBV6-1,CASSEDAGRNQPQHF
15,TRBJ2-1,NA,TRBD2,TRBV14,CASSQQSGRLNEQFF
12,TRBJ1-1,NA,TRBD1,TRBV19,CASSQQGAVAFF
15,TRBJ2-5,NA,NA,TRBV4-1,CASSQDLTLSETQYF
16,TRBJ2-1,NA,NA,TRBV5-1,CASSLRGSDGYNEQFF
16,TRBJ2-7,NA,TRBD2,TRBV4-2,CASSLVGSGGSYEQYF
15,TRBJ2-7,NA,TRBD2,TRBV10-3,CAISGGLAGVYEQYF
13,TRBJ2-1,NA,TRBD1,TRBV30,CAWSRQGALSAVF
15,TRBJ2-3,NA,NA,TRBV11-3,CASSGRDTGTDTQYF
15,TRBJ2-1,NA,TRBD2,TRBV24-1,CATSDGLAVYNEQFF
16,TRBJ2-3,NA,NA,TRBV18,CASSPMTGIGTDTQYF
14,TRBJ2-1,once,TRBD1,TRBV7-2,CASSLAGTVNEQFF